The rows below give T cell receptor beta chains drawn from one sample of a study of cytomegalovirus exposure and HLA in healthy donors. The method was immunoSEQ multiplex PCR; TCRdb's version includes in-frame clones alone and lacks a portion of them. Among 140,000 to 150,000 clones listed, 70% were seen once. The sequenced sample was PBMCs. These receptors were taken from a woman in her sixties in good health and CMV-seropositive. CDR3s include the opening cysteine and the closing phenylalanine or tryptophan. Each record gives: V gene, clone size, D gene, J gene, CDR3 protein, CDR3 DNA. The D gene is left open where the match is weak. Size is stated for part of the rows, as once, few or many counts, or as a class when the clone is expanded.

v_gene: TRBV11-2; abundance: few; d_gene: .; j_gene: TRBJ2-1; CDR3aa: CASSLDDSYNEQFF; CDR3nt: TGTGCCAGCAGCTTAGATGACAGTTACAATGAGCAGTTCTTC
v_gene: TRBV21-1; abundance: .; d_gene: .; j_gene: TRBJ2-7; CDR3aa: CASKQTNEQYF; CDR3nt: TGTGCCAGCAAGCAGACAAACGAGCAGTACTTC
v_gene: TRBV13; abundance: .; d_gene: .; j_gene: TRBJ1-5; CDR3aa: CASNRMGGNQPQHF; CDR3nt: TGTGCCAGCAACCGAATGGGAGGCAATCAGCCCCAGCATTTT
v_gene: TRBV4-1; abundance: .; d_gene: .; j_gene: TRBJ1-5; CDR3aa: CASSSRESQADQPQHF; CDR3nt: TGCGCCAGCAGCTCTCGGGAAAGCCAGGCGGATCAGCCCCAGCATTTT
v_gene: TRBV7-9; abundance: .; d_gene: .; j_gene: TRBJ2-3; CDR3aa: CASSRDTDTQYF; CDR3nt: TGTGCCAGCAGCCGCGACACAGATACGCAGTATTTT
v_gene: TRBV19; abundance: .; d_gene: .; j_gene: TRBJ1-1; CDR3aa: CASGRAVTEAFF; CDR3nt: TGTGCCAGCGGGAGGGCCGTCACTGAAGCTTTCTTT
v_gene: TRBV5-1; abundance: .; d_gene: .; j_gene: TRBJ1-1; CDR3aa: CASSLVFGDTEAFF; CDR3nt: TGCGCCAGCAGCTTAGTATTTGGAGACACTGAAGCTTTCTTT
v_gene: TRBV6-1; abundance: few; d_gene: TRBD1; j_gene: TRBJ1-1; CDR3aa: CASSQTGKRTEAFF; CDR3nt: TGTGCCAGCAGCCAGACAGGGAAGAGGACTGAAGCTTTCTTT
v_gene: TRBV14; abundance: .; d_gene: TRBD2; j_gene: TRBJ2-7; CDR3aa: CASSQFNGRVYEQYF; CDR3nt: TGTGCCAGCAGCCAATTTAACGGGAGGGTTTACGAGCAGTACTTC
v_gene: TRBV7-2; abundance: .; d_gene: TRBD2; j_gene: TRBJ2-1; CDR3aa: CASRFGLAGYNEQFF; CDR3nt: TGTGCCAGCAGGTTCGGACTAGCGGGATACAATGAGCAGTTCTTC
v_gene: TRBV11-2; abundance: .; d_gene: .; j_gene: TRBJ1-1; CDR3aa: CASSHTHLRTEAFF; CDR3nt: TGTGCCAGCAGCCACACCCACCTCCGCACTGAAGCTTTCTTT
v_gene: TRBV29-1; abundance: .; d_gene: .; j_gene: TRBJ2-1; CDR3aa: CSVRAIASSYNEQFF; CDR3nt: TGCAGCGTGAGGGCTATAGCGAGCTCCTACAATGAGCAGTTCTTC
v_gene: TRBV28; abundance: .; d_gene: .; j_gene: TRBJ1-2; CDR3aa: CASSLPSGTGSHYGYTF; CDR3nt: TGTGCCAGCAGTTTACCGTCAGGTACAGGGTCTCACTATGGCTACACCTTC
v_gene: TRBV29-1; abundance: .; d_gene: .; j_gene: TRBJ1-1; CDR3aa: CSFERNMNTEAFF; CDR3nt: TGCAGCTTTGAACGTAACATGAACACTGAAGCTTTCTTT
v_gene: TRBV5-4; abundance: .; d_gene: TRBD1; j_gene: TRBJ2-7; CDR3aa: CASSFDSGGMQYF; CDR3nt: TGTGCCAGCAGCTTTGACTCAGGGGGAATGCAGTACTTC
v_gene: TRBV18; abundance: .; d_gene: .; j_gene: TRBJ2-7; CDR3aa: CASSPTTDYLSYEQYF; CDR3nt: TGTGCCAGCTCACCAACGACAGATTACCTCTCCTACGAGCAGTACTTC
v_gene: TRBV7-8; abundance: .; d_gene: .; j_gene: TRBJ2-7; CDR3aa: CASSLVQDPRYEQYF; CDR3nt: TGTGCCAGCAGCTTAGTACAGGATCCCCGCTACGAGCAGTACTTC
v_gene: TRBV9; abundance: .; d_gene: TRBD1; j_gene: TRBJ2-1; CDR3aa: CASSVSGQGAARGYNEQFF; CDR3nt: TGTGCCAGCAGCGTCTCGGGACAGGGGGCGGCGAGAGGCTACAATGAGCAGTTCTTC
v_gene: TRBV6-6; abundance: .; d_gene: TRBD1; j_gene: TRBJ2-7; CDR3aa: CASSYGTGQYEQYF; CDR3nt: TGTGCCAGCAGTTACGGGACAGGGCAGTACGAGCAGTACTTC
v_gene: TRBV29-1; abundance: .; d_gene: .; j_gene: TRBJ1-2; CDR3aa: CSVETGGGYGYTF; CDR3nt: TGCAGCGTGGAAACGGGGGGCGGCTATGGCTACACCTTC
v_gene: TRBV5-6; abundance: few; d_gene: TRBD1; j_gene: TRBJ1-4; CDR3aa: CASSWGQGSEKLFF; CDR3nt: TGTGCCAGCAGCTGGGGACAGGGGAGTGAAAAACTGTTTTTT
v_gene: TRBV28; abundance: .; d_gene: .; j_gene: TRBJ1-5; CDR3aa: CASRGLNQPQHF; CDR3nt: TGTGCGTCAAGGGGGTTAAATCAGCCCCAGCATTTT
v_gene: TRBV4-1; abundance: few; d_gene: .; j_gene: TRBJ1-2; CDR3aa: CASSQGGRGGYTF; CDR3nt: TGCGCCAGCAGCCAAGGGGGCAGGGGTGGCTACACCTTC
v_gene: TRBV9; abundance: .; d_gene: .; j_gene: TRBJ1-2; CDR3aa: CASSVDRVLNSNYGYTF; CDR3nt: TGTGCCAGCAGCGTAGACAGGGTCCTAAATAGTAACTATGGCTACACCTTC
v_gene: TRBV6-5; abundance: few; d_gene: .; j_gene: TRBJ1-1; CDR3aa: CASSYSAPRGGAFF; CDR3nt: TGTGCCAGCAGTTACTCGGCCCCGCGGGGTGGAGCTTTCTTT
v_gene: TRBV5-1; abundance: .; d_gene: .; j_gene: TRBJ1-1; CDR3aa: CASSLSSEHKTEAFF; CDR3nt: TGCGCCAGCAGCTTGTCGTCAGAACATAAAACTGAAGCTTTCTTT
v_gene: TRBV7-9; abundance: once; d_gene: .; j_gene: TRBJ2-1; CDR3aa: CASSPQRAILYNEQFF; CDR3nt: TGTGCCAGCAGCCCCCAGCGGGCCATACTCTACAATGAGCAGTTCTTC
v_gene: TRBV5-4; abundance: few; d_gene: TRBD2; j_gene: TRBJ2-1; CDR3aa: CASSLTSGPGNEQFF; CDR3nt: TGTGCCAGCAGTTTGACTAGCGGGCCCGGGAATGAGCAGTTCTTC
v_gene: TRBV28; abundance: once; d_gene: TRBD1; j_gene: TRBJ1-2; CDR3aa: CAIGQAYGYTF; CDR3nt: TGTGCCATCGGACAGGCCTATGGCTACACCTTC
v_gene: TRBV18; abundance: .; d_gene: .; j_gene: TRBJ1-1; CDR3aa: CASSSRGDTEAFF; CDR3nt: TGTGCCAGCTCGTCCAGGGGAGACACTGAAGCTTTCTTT
v_gene: TRBV29-1; abundance: .; d_gene: TRBD1; j_gene: TRBJ2-1; CDR3aa: CSGNRGPNEQFF; CDR3nt: TGCAGCGGCAACAGGGGACCCAATGAGCAGTTCTTC
v_gene: TRBV2; abundance: .; d_gene: .; j_gene: TRBJ1-1; CDR3aa: CASTNNMNTEAFF; CDR3nt: TGTGCCAGCACGAACAACATGAACACTGAAGCTTTCTTT
v_gene: TRBV5-4; abundance: .; d_gene: .; j_gene: TRBJ1-2; CDR3aa: CASSLERGMVGYTF; CDR3nt: TGTGCCAGCAGCTTGGAAAGGGGGATGGTTGGCTACACCTTC
v_gene: TRBV29-1; abundance: few; d_gene: TRBD1; j_gene: TRBJ2-7; CDR3aa: CSVDRGPSGNEQYF; CDR3nt: TGCAGCGTCGACAGGGGGCCGTCCGGGAACGAGCAGTACTTC
v_gene: TRBV4-2; abundance: .; d_gene: TRBD1; j_gene: TRBJ2-2; CDR3aa: CASSQEEGTGYTGELFF; CDR3nt: TGTGCCAGCAGCCAAGAGGAGGGGACAGGTTACACCGGGGAGCTGTTTTTT
v_gene: TRBV28; abundance: .; d_gene: TRBD1; j_gene: TRBJ1-1; CDR3aa: CASSDRGTEAFF; CDR3nt: TGTGCCAGCAGCGACAGGGGAACTGAAGCTTTCTTT
v_gene: TRBV18; abundance: .; d_gene: TRBD1; j_gene: TRBJ1-2; CDR3aa: CASSLPGTGNGYTF; CDR3nt: TGTGCCAGCTCACTTCCCGGGACAGGGAATGGCTACACCTTC
v_gene: TRBV25-1; abundance: .; d_gene: .; j_gene: TRBJ2-7; CDR3aa: CASGRIREQYF; CDR3nt: TGTGCCAGTGGGAGGATCCGCGAGCAGTACTTC
v_gene: TRBV6-5; abundance: .; d_gene: .; j_gene: TRBJ2-7; CDR3aa: CASKRAGTYEQYF; CDR3nt: TGTGCCAGCAAGCGGGCCGGTACGTACGAGCAGTACTTC
v_gene: TRBV30; abundance: once; d_gene: .; j_gene: TRBJ2-3; CDR3aa: CAWSVPLDAQYF; CDR3nt: TGTGCCTGGAGTGTCCCCCTAGATGCGCAGTATTTT
v_gene: TRBV5-1; abundance: .; d_gene: TRBD1; j_gene: TRBJ1-1; CDR3aa: CASSSQGGNTEAFF; CDR3nt: TGCGCCAGCAGCTCACAGGGGGGAAACACTGAAGCTTTCTTT
v_gene: TRBV28; abundance: few; d_gene: .; j_gene: TRBJ1-3; CDR3aa: CASSSRVSGNTIYF; CDR3nt: TGTGCCAGCTCCTCCCGGGTTTCTGGAAACACCATATATTTT
v_gene: TRBV5-1; abundance: .; d_gene: .; j_gene: TRBJ2-5; CDR3aa: CASSGGSQGETQYF; CDR3nt: TGCGCCAGCAGCGGCGGGTCGCAAGGGGAGACCCAGTACTTC
v_gene: TRBV5-1; abundance: .; d_gene: .; j_gene: TRBJ1-1; CDR3aa: CASSLEVNTEAFF; CDR3nt: TGCGCCAGCAGCTTAGAGGTGAACACTGAAGCTTTCTTT
v_gene: TRBV14; abundance: .; d_gene: .; j_gene: TRBJ1-2; CDR3aa: CASSQDSLTDYGYTF; CDR3nt: TGTGCCAGCAGCCAAGATTCATTGACAGATTATGGCTACACCTTC
v_gene: TRBV6-5; abundance: .; d_gene: .; j_gene: TRBJ2-7; CDR3aa: CASSPGGAPLYEQYF; CDR3nt: TGTGCCAGCAGTCCGGGGGGCGCCCCCCTCTACGAGCAGTACTTC
v_gene: TRBV7-2; abundance: .; d_gene: TRBD2; j_gene: TRBJ2-2; CDR3aa: CASSSAGDTGELFF; CDR3nt: TGTGCCAGCAGCTCCGCGGGAGATACCGGGGAGCTGTTTTTT
v_gene: TRBV5-6; abundance: .; d_gene: .; j_gene: TRBJ1-4; CDR3aa: CASTQGIKGTNEKLFF; CDR3nt: TGTGCCAGCACCCAGGGGATAAAGGGAACTAATGAAAAACTGTTTTTT
v_gene: TRBV28; abundance: .; d_gene: TRBD1; j_gene: TRBJ2-5; CDR3aa: CASSSDRVQETQYF; CDR3nt: TGTGCCAGCAGCTCGGACAGGGTCCAAGAGACCCAGTACTTC
v_gene: TRBV30; abundance: .; d_gene: .; j_gene: TRBJ1-1; CDR3aa: CAWTKGGSTEAFF; CDR3nt: TGTGCCTGGACCAAGGGGGGGAGCACTGAAGCTTTCTTT
v_gene: TRBV5-1; abundance: few; d_gene: .; j_gene: TRBJ1-2; CDR3aa: CASSPFSSGTYGYTF; CDR3nt: TGCGCCAGCAGCCCTTTCTCCAGCGGGACCTATGGCTACACCTTC
v_gene: TRBV2; abundance: .; d_gene: TRBD1; j_gene: TRBJ2-7; CDR3aa: CASSQNLGVPGTGFYEQYF; CDR3nt: TGTGCCAGCAGCCAAAATCTGGGGGTACCCGGGACAGGTTTCTACGAGCAGTACTTC
v_gene: TRBV6-5; abundance: .; d_gene: .; j_gene: TRBJ1-1; CDR3aa: CASSSTNRVTEAFF; CDR3nt: TGTGCCAGCAGTTCCACCAACCGGGTCACTGAAGCTTTCTTT
v_gene: TRBV10-1; abundance: .; d_gene: .; j_gene: TRBJ1-5; CDR3aa: CASSESENGGNQPQHF; CDR3nt: TGCGCCAGCAGTGAGTCAGAAAACGGGGGCAATCAGCCCCAGCATTTT
v_gene: TRBV6-1; abundance: .; d_gene: .; j_gene: TRBJ1-2; CDR3aa: CASSEVQGIYGYTF; CDR3nt: TGTGCCAGCAGTGAAGTCCAGGGGATCTATGGCTACACCTTC
v_gene: TRBV28; abundance: .; d_gene: .; j_gene: TRBJ2-6; CDR3aa: CASSRPGSGANVLTF; CDR3nt: TGTGCCAGCAGTCGCCCAGGGTCTGGGGCCAACGTCCTGACTTTC
v_gene: TRBV5-5; abundance: .; d_gene: TRBD1; j_gene: TRBJ1-5; CDR3aa: CASSLGQGGINQPQHF; CDR3nt: TGTGCCAGCAGCTTAGGACAGGGGGGTATCAATCAGCCCCAGCATTTT
v_gene: TRBV28; abundance: .; d_gene: .; j_gene: TRBJ2-7; CDR3aa: CASSPGTLNSYEQYF; CDR3nt: TGTGCCAGCAGTCCTGGGACACTTAACTCCTACGAGCAGTACTTC
v_gene: TRBV30; abundance: .; d_gene: TRBD1; j_gene: TRBJ2-2; CDR3aa: CASSGTGRTGELFF; CDR3nt: TGTGCCTCCTCGGGGACAGGGCGAACCGGGGAGCTGTTTTTT
v_gene: TRBV18; abundance: .; d_gene: .; j_gene: TRBJ1-1; CDR3aa: CASSPASAPGTEAFF; CDR3nt: TGTGCCAGCTCACCAGCGAGCGCCCCGGGCACTGAAGCTTTCTTT